Following are 18 T cell receptor beta chains from one sample sequenced in a study of cytomegalovirus exposure and HLA in healthy donors. Vbeta (60) and Jbeta (13) primers were used in the PCR. Profiled with immunoSEQ multiplex PCR; TCRdb holds only in-frame clones, not every one. This sample contains 100,000 to 150,000 clones. The source material was PBMCs. The receptor set was obtained from a woman between 40 and 50 years old in good health and CMV-seropositive.

This chain uses TRBV11-3 with TRBJ2-3, with 10 bases lining up with TRBD2. V dropped 1 base and J dropped 4; count of bases not matched to a gene: 8. Per the germline V gene, CDR1 is SGHNT and CDR2 is YENEEA. CDR3 size: 17 residues. The CDR3, as DNA: TGTGCCAGCAGCTTAGTACAAGCGGGAGGGCCCGCAGATACGCAGTATTTT. Encoded protein: CASSLVQAGGPADTQYF. Using reference TRBV11-3 and TRBJ2-3 for the parts outside the CDR3, the full variable domain is EAGVVQSPRYKIIEKKQPVAFWCNPISGHNTLYWYLQNLGQGPELLIRYENEEAVDDSQLPKDRFSAERLKGVDSTLKIQPAELGDSAVYLCASSLVQAGGPADTQYFGPGTRLTVL.

The chain joins TRBV6-5 to TRBJ2-2, with D perhaps matching TRBD2 (6 bases). Germline V lookup: CDR1 MNHEY, CDR2 SVGAGI. The CDR3 spans 13 residues. With 6 bases removed from V and 6 bases from J, the gap between germline ends came to 11 bases. The CDR3 nucleotides read TGTGCCAGCAGCCGCTCTAGCGCCGGGGAGCTGTTTTTT. It specifies CASSRSSAGELFF.

The rearrangement uses TRBV4-1 and TRBJ2-5, with D perhaps matching TRBD2 (5 bases). V gave up 3 bases and J gave up 7 bases, with 21 bases separating them. CDR1 and CDR2 from the germline V gene are MGHRA and YSYEKL. The CDR3 has 16 amino acids. The CDR3 loop reads CASSQSPRGGEATQYF. CDR3 nucleotide sequence: TGCGCCAGCAGCCAGTCCCCTCGAGGAGGTGAGGCGACCCAGTACTTC.

J is TRBJ2-1 and V is TRBV7-3; no clear D gene. The CDR3 loop spans 15 amino acids. Between the trimmed V and J ends, which lost 1 base and 3 bases, there was a span of 10 bases. CDR1 SGHTA and CDR2 FQGTGA come from the germline V gene. DNA of the CDR3: TGTGCCAGCAGCTTAATCGCTGGCCTCTACAATGAGCAGTTCTTC. Protein: CASSLIAGLYNEQFF.

This chain connects TRBV11-3 to TRBJ1-1, with TRBD1 identical over 12 bases. The CDR3 spans 18 residues. Germline V gene sequence: CDR1 SGHNT, CDR2 YENEEA. With V trimmed by 5 bases and J by 4 bases, 14 bases remained unmatched. CDR3 sequence (DNA): TGTGCCAGCAGCGCAGCTAGAGGGACAGGGGGCGGTGTCACTGAAGCTTTCTTT. It codes for CASSAARGTGGGVTEAFF.

V and J are TRBV5-5 and TRBJ2-1; 9 bases align to TRBD2. Germline V gene data show CDR1 as SGHKS and CDR2 as YYEKEE (reference sequence). The CDR3 length is 15 residues. The V and J ends lost 4 bases and 8 bases, in that order; junction bases with no gene match: 10. This chain's CDR3 is CASSQTGLAGYEQFF. The CDR3 nucleotides are TGTGCCAGCAGCCAGACCGGGCTAGCGGGATATGAGCAGTTCTTC.

The V and J genes are TRBV5-4 and TRBJ2-1; TRBD2 aligns across 14 bases. Germline CDR1 reads SGHNT; CDR2 reads YYREEE (reference sequence). The CDR3 extends over 16 amino acids. After removal of 6 bases from V and 9 bases from J, the junction contained 11 bases not matched to a gene. Here the CDR3 DNA reads TGTGCCAGCACCCGGGGGGGACTAGCGGGAGTGGGTGAGCAGTTCTTC. Translated, it gives CASTRGGLAGVGEQFF.

This chain joins TRBV11-2 and TRBJ2-5; TRBD2 agrees at 8 bases. The CDR3 sequence is 15 residues long. V lost 6 bases and J lost 2; bases outside the gene matches: 8. Germline loops: CDR1 SGHAT, CDR2 FQNNGV. In DNA form, the CDR3 reads TGTGCCAGCAGTCGTCCGGGGGGGCATCAAGAGACCCAGTACTTC. It yields the protein CASSRPGGHQETQYF.

V is TRBV29-1 and J is TRBJ2-3, with unresolved D. Between the trimmed V and J ends, which lost 7 bases and 3 bases, there was a span of 11 bases. CDR1 and CDR2 from the germline V gene are SQVTM and ANQGSEA. The CDR3 is 12 amino acids. CDR3 DNA: TGCAGCGAAGAAGGCGGAACAGATACGCAGTATTTT. This gives the protein CSEEGGTDTQYF.

V usage is TRBV20-1 and J usage is TRBJ1-4; D is unclear. Germline V gene data show CDR1 as DFQATT and CDR2 as SNEGSKA (reference sequence). V was cut by 4 bases and J by 2 bases, with 2 bases left in between. The CDR3 has 11 amino acids. CDR3 DNA: TGCAGTGCTACTACTAATGAAAAACTGTTTTTT. Protein product: CSATTNEKLFF.

The chain employs TRBV7-9 and TRBJ1-1, with D uncertain. Germline CDR1 SEHNR, CDR2 FQNEAQ (reference sequence). V lost 1 base to trimming and J lost 8 bases, with 11 bases between them. The CDR3 is made up of 13 amino acids. The CDR3 DNA follows: TGTGCCAGCAGCTTAGGAAGCGGCAGCGAAGCTTTCTTT. Protein sequence: CASSLGSGSEAFF.

The chain is built from TRBV27 and TRBJ2-7; 7 nucleotides line up with TRBD2. Per the germline V gene, CDR1 is MNHEY and CDR2 is SMNVEV (reference sequence). This CDR3 has 14 residues. V lost 5 bases and J lost 4; bases outside the gene matches: 8. This chain's CDR3 is CASSRSGKPYEQYF. The CDR3 DNA sequence: TGTGCCAGCAGTAGGAGCGGGAAACCTTACGAGCAGTACTTC.

The J gene is TRBJ1-2, the V gene TRBV28, with D uncertain. V was clipped by 8 bases and J by 10 bases, with 26 bases between them. CDR1 and CDR2 from the germline V gene are MDHEN and SYDVKM. The CDR3 length is 15 residues. The CDR3 DNA reads as TGTGCCAGCCTTTCAAGGGAGATTAGGGTAAATGACTACACCTTC. Protein sequence: CASLSREIRVNDYTF.

The chain uses TRBV19 and TRBJ1-4; D gene unclear. The CDR3 consists of 11 residues. V dropped 8 bases and J dropped 8 bases, with 9 bases sitting between them. Germline assignment: CDR1 LNHDA and CDR2 SQIVND (reference sequence). CDR3 sequence (DNA): TGTGCCAGTGCTTCGGGAGAAAAACTGTTTTTT. Its protein product is CASASGEKLFF.

J is TRBJ2-7 and V is TRBV7-2, with a weak D call TRBD1 (6 bases). Germline V lookup: CDR1 SGHTA, CDR2 FQGNSA. The V end was cut by 1 base, the J end by 7 bases, with 14 bases between. The CDR3 runs 14 residues. CDR3 residues: CASSLDPGVREQYF. CDR3 bases: TGTGCCAGCAGCTTAGATCCAGGGGTGAGGGAGCAGTACTTC. Variable domain in full (rest from reference TRBV7-2 and TRBJ2-7): GAGVSQSPSNKVTEKGKDVELRCDPISGHTALYWYRQSLGQGLEFLIYFQGNSAPDKSGLPSDRFSAERTGGSVSTLTIQRTQQEDSAVYLCASSLDPGVREQYFGPGTRLTVT.

The rearrangement joins TRBV27 to TRBJ2-5; the D gene is possibly TRBD1 (5 bases). Germline V gives CDR1 MNHEY, CDR2 SMNVEV (reference sequence). The germline V and J ends were trimmed by 2 bases and 2 bases, with 9 bases remaining between them. CDR3 length equals 14 residues. CDR3 in amino acids: CASSLNRYQETQYF. The CDR3 DNA is TGTGCCAGCAGTTTAAACAGGTATCAAGAGACCCAGTACTTC.

The chain joins TRBV10-2 to TRBJ2-7, with TRBD1 as a possible D gene (5 bases). CDR1 and CDR2 (germline): WSHSY, SAAADI. This CDR3 spans 13 amino acids. Trimming cost V 2 bases and J 2 bases, with 7 bases left between them. The CDR3 nucleotides are TGCGCCAGCAGTGAGGCAGGGACCTACGAGCAGTACTTC. This sequence encodes CASSEAGTYEQYF.

The chain has TRBV11-3 and TRBJ2-1, with D possibly being TRBD1 (6 bases). The V end was cut by 4 bases, the J end by 6 bases, with 16 bases between. This CDR3 region has 15 residues. CDR1 and CDR2 (germline): SGHNT, YENEEA. This CDR3 is CASSSQTGLVNEQFF. The CDR3 coding sequence is TGTGCCAGCAGCTCCCAAACAGGGCTGGTCAATGAGCAGTTCTTC. The full variable domain, with the rest looked up from reference TRBV11-3 and TRBJ2-1, is EAGVVQSPRYKIIEKKQPVAFWCNPISGHNTLYWYLQNLGQGPELLIRYENEEAVDDSQLPKDRFSAERLKGVDSTLKIQPAELGDSAVYLCASSSQTGLVNEQFFGPGTRLTVL.